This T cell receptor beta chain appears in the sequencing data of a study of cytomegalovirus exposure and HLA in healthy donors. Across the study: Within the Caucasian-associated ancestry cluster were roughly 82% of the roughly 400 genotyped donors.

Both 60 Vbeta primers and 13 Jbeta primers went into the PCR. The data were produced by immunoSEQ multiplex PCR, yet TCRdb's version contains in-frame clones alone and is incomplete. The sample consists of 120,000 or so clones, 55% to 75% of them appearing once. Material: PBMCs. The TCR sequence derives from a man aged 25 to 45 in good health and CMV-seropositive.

The CDR3 bases are TGTGCCAGCACCCGGGAGGGGGTAGACAATCAGCCCCAGCATTTT. Translated, it gives CASTREGVDNQPQHF. The J gene is TRBJ1-5, the V gene TRBV2; weak D call: TRBD1 (6 bases). The CDR3 loop spans 15 amino acids. The germline V gene encodes CDR1 SNHLY and CDR2 FYNNEI. Trimming shortened V by 7 bases and J by 3 bases, and 16 bases separated the two germline ends.